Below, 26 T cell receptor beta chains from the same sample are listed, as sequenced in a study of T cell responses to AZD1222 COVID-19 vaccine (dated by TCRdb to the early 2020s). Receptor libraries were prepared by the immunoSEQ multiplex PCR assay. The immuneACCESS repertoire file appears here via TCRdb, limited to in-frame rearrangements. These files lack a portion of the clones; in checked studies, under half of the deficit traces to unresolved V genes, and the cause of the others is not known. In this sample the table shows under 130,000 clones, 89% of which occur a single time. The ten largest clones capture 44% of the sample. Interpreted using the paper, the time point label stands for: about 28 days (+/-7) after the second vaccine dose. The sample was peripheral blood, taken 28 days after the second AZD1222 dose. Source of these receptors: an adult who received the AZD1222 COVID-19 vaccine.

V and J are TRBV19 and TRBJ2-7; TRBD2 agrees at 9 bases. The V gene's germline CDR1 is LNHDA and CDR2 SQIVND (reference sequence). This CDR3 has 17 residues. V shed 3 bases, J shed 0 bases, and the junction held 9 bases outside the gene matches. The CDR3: CASSIPGSGRSSYEQYF. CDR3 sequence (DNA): TGTGCCAGTAGTATCCCGGGTAGCGGGAGATCCTCCTACGAGCAGTACTTC.

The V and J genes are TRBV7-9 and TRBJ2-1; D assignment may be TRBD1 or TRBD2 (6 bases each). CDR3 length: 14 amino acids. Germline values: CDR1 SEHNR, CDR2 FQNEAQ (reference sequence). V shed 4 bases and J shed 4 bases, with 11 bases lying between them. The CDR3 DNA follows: TGTGCCAGCAGCTATCGAGGGGGGTACAATGAGCAGTTCTTC. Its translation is CASSYRGGYNEQFF. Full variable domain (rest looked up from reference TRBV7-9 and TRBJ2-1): DTGVSQNPRHKITKRGQNVTFRCDPISEHNRLYWYRQTLGQGPEFLTYFQNEAQLEKSRLLSDRFSAERPKGSFSTLEIQRTEQGDSAMYLCASSYRGGYNEQFFGPGTRLTVL.

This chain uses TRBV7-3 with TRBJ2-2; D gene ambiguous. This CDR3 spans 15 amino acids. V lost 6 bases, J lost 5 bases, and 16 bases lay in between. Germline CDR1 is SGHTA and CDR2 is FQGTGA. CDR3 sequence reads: CASSSNPMGTGELFF. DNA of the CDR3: TGTGCCAGCAGTTCGAATCCCATGGGGACCGGGGAGCTGTTTTTT.

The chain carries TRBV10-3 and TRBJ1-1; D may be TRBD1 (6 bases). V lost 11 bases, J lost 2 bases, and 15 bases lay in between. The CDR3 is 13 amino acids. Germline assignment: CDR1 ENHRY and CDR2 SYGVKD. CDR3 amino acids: CAGKAGVNTEAFF. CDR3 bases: TGTGCCGGCAAAGCAGGGGTAAACACTGAAGCTTTCTTT.

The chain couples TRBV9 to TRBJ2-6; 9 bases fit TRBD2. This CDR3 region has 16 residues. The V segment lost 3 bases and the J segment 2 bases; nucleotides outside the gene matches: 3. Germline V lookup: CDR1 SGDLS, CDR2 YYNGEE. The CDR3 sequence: CASSGVAGAGANVLTF. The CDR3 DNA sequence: TGTGCCAGCAGCGGGGTAGCGGGAGCTGGGGCCAACGTCCTGACTTTC. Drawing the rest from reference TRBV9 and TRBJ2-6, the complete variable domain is DSGVTQTPKHLITATGQRVTLRCSPRSGDLSVYWYQQSLDQGLQFLIQYYNGEERAKGNILERFSAQQFPDLHSELNLSSLELGDSALYFCASSGVAGAGANVLTFGAGSRLTVL.

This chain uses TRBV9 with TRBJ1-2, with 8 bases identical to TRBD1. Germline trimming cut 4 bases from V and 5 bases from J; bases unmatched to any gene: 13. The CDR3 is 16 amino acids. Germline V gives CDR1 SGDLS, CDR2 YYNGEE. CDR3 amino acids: CASSPNRQGRGYGYTF. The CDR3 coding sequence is TGTGCCAGCAGCCCTAATCGACAGGGGCGCGGGTATGGCTACACCTTC.

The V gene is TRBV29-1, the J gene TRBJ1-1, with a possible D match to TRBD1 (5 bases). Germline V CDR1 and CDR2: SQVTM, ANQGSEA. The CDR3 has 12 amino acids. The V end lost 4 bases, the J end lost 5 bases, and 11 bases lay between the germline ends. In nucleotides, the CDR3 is TGCAGCGTTGGGACACCCGGGACTGAAGCTTTCTTT. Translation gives CSVGTPGTEAFF.

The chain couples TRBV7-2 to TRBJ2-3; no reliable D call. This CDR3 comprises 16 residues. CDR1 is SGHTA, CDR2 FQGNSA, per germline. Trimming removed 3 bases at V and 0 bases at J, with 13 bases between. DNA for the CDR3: TGTGCCAGCAGCTTTCAATCCACCCCTAGCACAGATACGCAGTATTTT. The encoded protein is CASSFQSTPSTDTQYF.

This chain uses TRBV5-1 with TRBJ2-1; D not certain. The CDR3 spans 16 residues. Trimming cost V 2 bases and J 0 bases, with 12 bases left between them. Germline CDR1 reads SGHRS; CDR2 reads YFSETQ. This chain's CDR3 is CASSLIGSSSYNEQFF. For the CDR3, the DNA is TGCGCCAGCAGCTTAATCGGCTCGAGCTCCTACAATGAGCAGTTCTTC.

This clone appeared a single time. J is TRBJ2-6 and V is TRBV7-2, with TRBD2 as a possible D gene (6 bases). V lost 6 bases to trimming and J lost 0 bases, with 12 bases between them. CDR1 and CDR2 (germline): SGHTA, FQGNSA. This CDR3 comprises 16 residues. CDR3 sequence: CASRAGGPSGANVLTF. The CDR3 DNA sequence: TGTGCCAGCAGAGCCGGGGGACCCTCTGGGGCCAACGTCCTGACTTTC.

CDR3 amino acids: CASSFSGGPNEQFF. The CDR3 region has the DNA TGCGCCAGCAGCTTCTCGGGAGGGCCAAATGAGCAGTTCTTC. The rearrangement links TRBV5-1 to TRBJ2-1, with 8 bases fitting TRBD2. This CDR3 comprises 14 residues. The trim removed 2 bases at V and 7 bases at J, leaving 5 bases unmatched. Germline CDR1 is SGHRS and CDR2 is YFSETQ. The complete variable domain, with remaining parts taken from reference TRBV5-1 and TRBJ2-1, reads KAGVTQTPRYLIKTRGQQVTLSCSPISGHRSVSWYQQTPGQGLQFLFEYFSETQRNKGNFPGRFSGRQFSNSRSEMNVSTLELGDSALYLCASSFSGGPNEQFFGPGTRLTVL.

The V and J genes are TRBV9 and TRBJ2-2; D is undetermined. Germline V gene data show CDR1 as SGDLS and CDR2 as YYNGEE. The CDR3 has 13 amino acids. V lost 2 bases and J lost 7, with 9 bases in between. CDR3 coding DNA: TGTGCCAGCAGCGTCGCTCCGTACGGGGAGCTGTTTTTT. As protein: CASSVAPYGELFF. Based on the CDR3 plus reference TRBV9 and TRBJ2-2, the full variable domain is DSGVTQTPKHLITATGQRVTLRCSPRSGDLSVYWYQQSLDQGLQFLIQYYNGEERAKGNILERFSAQQFPDLHSELNLSSLELGDSALYFCASSVAPYGELFFGEGSRLTVL.

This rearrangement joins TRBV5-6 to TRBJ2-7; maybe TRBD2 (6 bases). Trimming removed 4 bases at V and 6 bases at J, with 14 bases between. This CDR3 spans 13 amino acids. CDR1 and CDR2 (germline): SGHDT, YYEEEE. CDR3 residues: CASSLAGGFEQYF. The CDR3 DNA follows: TGTGCCAGCAGCCTGGCCGGGGGTTTCGAGCAGTACTTC.

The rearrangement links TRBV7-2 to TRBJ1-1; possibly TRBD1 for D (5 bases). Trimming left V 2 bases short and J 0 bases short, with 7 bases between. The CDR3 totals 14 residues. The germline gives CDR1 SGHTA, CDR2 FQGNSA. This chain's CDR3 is CASSLSRVNTEAFF. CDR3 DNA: TGTGCCAGCAGCTTAAGCAGGGTGAACACTGAAGCTTTCTTT.

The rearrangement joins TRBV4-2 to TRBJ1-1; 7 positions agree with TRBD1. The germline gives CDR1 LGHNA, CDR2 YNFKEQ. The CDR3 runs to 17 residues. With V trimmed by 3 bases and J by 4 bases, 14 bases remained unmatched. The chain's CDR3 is CASSHPPTGSGGTEAFF. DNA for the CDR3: TGTGCCAGCAGCCATCCCCCGACAGGGTCTGGGGGCACTGAAGCTTTCTTT.

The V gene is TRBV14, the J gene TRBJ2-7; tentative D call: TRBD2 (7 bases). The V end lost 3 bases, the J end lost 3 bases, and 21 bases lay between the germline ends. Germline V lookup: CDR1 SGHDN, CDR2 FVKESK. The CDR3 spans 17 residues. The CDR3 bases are TGTGCCAGCAGCCACCCCACCTGGGGGGGGCGCATCTACGAGCAGTACTTC. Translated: CASSHPTWGGRIYEQYF.

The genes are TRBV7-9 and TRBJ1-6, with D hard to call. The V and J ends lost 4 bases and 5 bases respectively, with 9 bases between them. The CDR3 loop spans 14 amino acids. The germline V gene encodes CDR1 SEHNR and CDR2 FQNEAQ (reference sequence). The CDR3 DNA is TGTGCCAGCAGCTCCTCGAGGCATAATTCACCCCTCCACTTT. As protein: CASSSSRHNSPLHF.

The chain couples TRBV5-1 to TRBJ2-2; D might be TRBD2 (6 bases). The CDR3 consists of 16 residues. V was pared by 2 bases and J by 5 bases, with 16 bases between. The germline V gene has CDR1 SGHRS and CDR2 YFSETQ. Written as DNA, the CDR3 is TGCGCCAGCAGCTTTCAGACTAGTTCGGGTACCGGGGAGCTGTTTTTT. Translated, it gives CASSFQTSSGTGELFF.

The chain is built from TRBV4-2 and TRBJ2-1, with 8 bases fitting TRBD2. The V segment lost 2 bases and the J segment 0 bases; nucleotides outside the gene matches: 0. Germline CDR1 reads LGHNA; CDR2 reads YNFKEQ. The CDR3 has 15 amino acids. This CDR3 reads CASSQTSGSYNEQFF. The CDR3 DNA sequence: TGTGCCAGCAGCCAAACTAGCGGCTCCTACAATGAGCAGTTCTTC.

CDR3 sequence (DNA): TGTGCCAGCAGTGAATCACAGGGGGGGGTTTTCTACGAGCAGTACTTC. This codes for CASSESQGGVFYEQYF. The chain has TRBV6-1 and TRBJ2-7, with a possible D match to TRBD1 (8 bases). With 2 bases removed from V and 3 bases from J, the gap between germline ends came to 17 bases. Germline V gives CDR1 MNHNS, CDR2 SASEGT. The CDR3 is made up of 16 amino acids.

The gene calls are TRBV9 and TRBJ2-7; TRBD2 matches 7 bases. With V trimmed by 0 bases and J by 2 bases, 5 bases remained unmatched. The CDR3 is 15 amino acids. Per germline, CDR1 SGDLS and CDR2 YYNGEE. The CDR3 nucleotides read TGTGCCAGCAGCGTAGACCCCAGCGGGGCCTACGAGCAGTACTTC. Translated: CASSVDPSGAYEQYF.

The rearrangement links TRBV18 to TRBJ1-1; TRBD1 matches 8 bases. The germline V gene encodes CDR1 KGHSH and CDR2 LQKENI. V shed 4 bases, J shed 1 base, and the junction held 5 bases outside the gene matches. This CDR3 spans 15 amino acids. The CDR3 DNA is TGTGCCAGCTCACTTGACAGGGGTTGGAACACTGAAGCTTTCTTT. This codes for CASSLDRGWNTEAFF.

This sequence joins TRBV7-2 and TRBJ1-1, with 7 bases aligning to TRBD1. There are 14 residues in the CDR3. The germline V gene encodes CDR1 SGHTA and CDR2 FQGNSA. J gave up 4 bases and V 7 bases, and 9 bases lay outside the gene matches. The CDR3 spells CASILDRVGTEAFF. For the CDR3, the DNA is TGTGCCAGCATCCTCGACAGGGTCGGCACTGAAGCTTTCTTT.

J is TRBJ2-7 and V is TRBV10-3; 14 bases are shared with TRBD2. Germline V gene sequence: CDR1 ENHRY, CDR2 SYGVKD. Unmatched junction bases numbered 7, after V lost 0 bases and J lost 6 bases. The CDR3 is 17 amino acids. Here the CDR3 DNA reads TGTGCCATCAGTGAGTCATCAGGACTAGCGGGAGGAGGCGAGCAGTACTTC. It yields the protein CAISESSGLAGGGEQYF.

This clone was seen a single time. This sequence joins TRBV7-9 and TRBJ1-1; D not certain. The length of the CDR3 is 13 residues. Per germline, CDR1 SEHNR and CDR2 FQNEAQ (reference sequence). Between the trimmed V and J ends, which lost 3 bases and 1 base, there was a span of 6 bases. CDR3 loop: CASSLQRNTEAFF. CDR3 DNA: TGTGCCAGCAGCTTGCAGAGGAACACTGAAGCTTTCTTT.

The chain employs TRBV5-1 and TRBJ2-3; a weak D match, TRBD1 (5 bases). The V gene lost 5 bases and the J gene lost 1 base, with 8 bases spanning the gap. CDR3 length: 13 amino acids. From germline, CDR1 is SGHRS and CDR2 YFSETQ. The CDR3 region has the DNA TGCGCCAGCAGATCAGGGCGCACAGATACGCAGTATTTT. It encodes CASRSGRTDTQYF.